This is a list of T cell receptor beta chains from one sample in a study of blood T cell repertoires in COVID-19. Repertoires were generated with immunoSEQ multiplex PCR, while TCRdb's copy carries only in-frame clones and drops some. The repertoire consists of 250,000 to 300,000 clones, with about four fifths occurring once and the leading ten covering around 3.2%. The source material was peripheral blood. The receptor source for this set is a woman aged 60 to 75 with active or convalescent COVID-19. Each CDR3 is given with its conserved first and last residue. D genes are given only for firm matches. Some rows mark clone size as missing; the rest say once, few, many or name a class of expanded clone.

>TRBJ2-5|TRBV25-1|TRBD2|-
TGTGCCAGCCGTGGGGGGACTAGCGGGGGTGGGACCCAGTACTTC
CASRGGTSGGGTQYF
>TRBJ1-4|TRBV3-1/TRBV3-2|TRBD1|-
TGTGCCAGCAGCTGGGGACAGGGTCGGGGTGAAAAACTGTTTTTT
CASSWGQGRGEKLFF
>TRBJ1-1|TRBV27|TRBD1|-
TGTGCCAGCAGTTCACCTCCTTCCGGGACAGGGTTTGAAGCTTTCTTT
CASSSPPSGTGFEAFF
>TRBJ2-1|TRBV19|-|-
TGTGCCAGCCGACGGACAGCCGTGAACAATGAGCAGTTCTTC
CASRRTAVNNEQFF
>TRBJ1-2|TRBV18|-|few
TGTGCCAGCTCACCACAGACAGGAAACTATGGCTACACCTTC
CASSPQTGNYGYTF
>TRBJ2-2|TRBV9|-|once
TGTGCCAGCAGCGTAGGCTCCGGCTGGGCGGGCACCGGGGAGCTGTTTTTT
CASSVGSGWAGTGELFF
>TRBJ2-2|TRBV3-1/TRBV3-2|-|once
TGTGCCAGCAGCCAAGCTTTAGTGAGGTTAACAGGAATAAACACCGGGGAGCTGTTTTTT
CASSQALVRLTGINTGELFF
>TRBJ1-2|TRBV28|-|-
TGTGCCAGCAGTTTAGGGGGGAACTATGGCTACACCTTC
CASSLGGNYGYTF
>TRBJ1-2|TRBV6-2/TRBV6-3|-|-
TGTGCCAGCAGCCCCACAGGGAACGGCTACACCTTC
CASSPTGNGYTF
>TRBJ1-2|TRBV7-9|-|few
TGTGCCAGCAGCCAGAGCCAGGGATTAGGCTACACCTTC
CASSQSQGLGYTF
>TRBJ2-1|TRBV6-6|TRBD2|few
TGTGCCAGCAGTTGGGGGGGCTCCTACAATGAGCAGTTCTTC
CASSWGGSYNEQFF
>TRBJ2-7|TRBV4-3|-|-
TGCGCCAGCAGCCACCTAGTAGGGGAATTAGGGCAGTACTTC
CASSHLVGELGQYF
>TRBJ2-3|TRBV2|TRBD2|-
TGTGCCAGCAGCATAGCGGGGGGGCCCGTTCAGATAGATACGCAGTATTTT
CASSIAGGPVQIDTQYF
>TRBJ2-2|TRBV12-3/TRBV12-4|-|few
TGTGCCAGCAGAACGCACGGGGCCGGGGAGCTGTTTTTT
CASRTHGAGELFF
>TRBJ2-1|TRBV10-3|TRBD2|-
TGTGCCATCAGGACTAGCGGGTTCTACAATGAGCAGTTCTTC
CAIRTSGFYNEQFF
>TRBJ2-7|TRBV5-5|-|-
TGTGCCAGCAGCTTGTTTCGGGAGCAGTACTTC
CASSLFREQYF